Below, one TCR beta chain is given with its context. There is no known antigen for this receptor. Per-base qualities were not stored, and no clone one base away is much larger. The entry originates in a study of vaccination and CD4 T cells after COVID-19 (dated by TCRdb to between 2022 and 2023). Context from the whole study: Every convalescent patient had a positive nasal swab PCR test for SARS-CoV-2, with mild disease in roughly ten patients and severe disease in one. The convalescent cohort comprised six males and four females, including two Hispanic individuals, seven Caucasians, two Asians and one multiracial person. Participants got two doses of the Pfizer-BioNTech BNT162b2 vaccine (n=8) or two doses of the Moderna mRNA-1273 vaccine (n=2). Post-COVID blood samples from convalescent patients were collected a median of about 110 days after diagnosis, with a range of 35 to 161 days. Post-vaccine blood samples were taken a median of approximately 76 days after the second vaccine dose, with a range of 14 to 241 days. The spike-specific CD4+ TCR repertoire was compared before and after mRNA vaccination in fewer than eleven COVID-19 convalescent patients and a handful of infection-naive healthy vaccine recipients. What the authors observed across the whole study: The median number of SARS-CoV-2-reactive clonotypes rose from 21 after infection to 38 after vaccination, but the change was not significant. In convalescent patients, a median approximately 83% of post-vaccine SARS-CoV-2-reactive clones were detected only after vaccination, and vaccine-specific priming was suggested by this finding. Relatively few convalescent patients were included in the study, and early timepoints after natural infection were not analyzed. In convalescent patients, nearly all vaccine-specific clones (304 of 307) were found to be mono-reactive for SARS-CoV-2 spike rather than cross-reactive with common cold coronaviruses.

The protocol used for the library was PCR. Instrument used: Illumina iSeq 100. Turning to the authors' computational methods: Non-productive sequences were removed, and CDR3s not starting with C, not ending with F or W, or shorter than 7 amino acids were discarded. Similarity between CDR3 sequences was evaluated in R version 3.6.1 using Levenshtein distances (stringdist) and unrooted phylogenetic trees (ape). TCRdb applied fastp at Q25 and MiXCR to the public reads, then kept only in-frame beta chains. Each entry merges the rows of one CDR3 protein and shows their most common DNA and genes. Clone size and V and J calls follow TCRdb, not the original study. Counted in this sample were 20,000 or so distinct CDR3 sequences; less than 70% of them appeared once. 1.1% of the sample lies in the top ten. The germline ends are 7 bases apart after V is trimmed by 6 bases and J by 1 base. For CDR1 and CDR2, the germline V gene lists MDHEN and SYDVKM. From its cysteine to its phenylalanine, the CDR3 spans 14 amino acids. Only the CDR3 region is kept as DNA, spanning 42 bases read in frame from base 1.

Positive SARS-CoV-2 PCR tests in the convalescent patients dated from March to December 2020, before Alpha, Beta and Delta variants emerged in the United States. Ficoll-Paque Plus gradient centrifugation was used to isolate PBMCs from whole blood, and the isolated PBMCs were then either used fresh or cryopreserved at -140C. The sequence was collected from a human donor who had recovered from COVID-19. The sequence is built from TRBV28 and TRBJ2-6, with a weak D call of TRBD1 (5 bases match). This material consisted of CD4+ T cells from blood, taken after SARS-CoV-2 vaccination. The nucleotide sequence is given as TGTGCCAGCAGGGGGCGTTCTGGGGCCAACGTCCTGACTTTC. Translated, it reads CASRGRSGANVLTF. With the rest looked up from the reference TRBV28 and TRBJ2-6 genes rather than sequenced, the full variable domain is DVKVTQSSRYLVKRTGEKVFLECVQDMDHENMFWYRQDPGLGLRLIYFSYDVKMKEKGDIPEGYSVSREKKERFSLILESASTNQTSMYLCASRGRSGANVLTFGAGSRLTVL.